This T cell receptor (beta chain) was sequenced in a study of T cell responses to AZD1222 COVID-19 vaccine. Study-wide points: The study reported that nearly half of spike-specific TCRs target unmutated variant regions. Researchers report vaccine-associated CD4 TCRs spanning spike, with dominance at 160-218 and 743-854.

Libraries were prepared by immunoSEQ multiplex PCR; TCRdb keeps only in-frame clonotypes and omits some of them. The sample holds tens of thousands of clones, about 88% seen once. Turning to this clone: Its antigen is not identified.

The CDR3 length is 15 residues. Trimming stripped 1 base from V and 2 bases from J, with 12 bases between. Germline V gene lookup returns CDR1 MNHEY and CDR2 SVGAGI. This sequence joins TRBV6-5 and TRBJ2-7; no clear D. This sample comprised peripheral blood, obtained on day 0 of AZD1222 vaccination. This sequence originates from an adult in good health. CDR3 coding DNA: TGTGCCAGCAGTTACTTAACTGGGGAAGCCTACGAGCAGTACTTC. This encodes CASSYLTGEAYEQYF.